This T cell receptor (beta chain) was captured in a study of T cells in Graves' hyperthyroidism and ophthalmopathy. Across the whole study: Peripheral blood sampling occurred at initial diagnosis, before any treatment. Findings and caveats of the study: Stable hyperthyroidism was separated from ophthalmopathy by a model based on 13 V-J features.

Lactation, pregnancy, other autoimmune disease or uncontrolled infection excluded patients. This clonotype was counted at least ten times. As yet, its antigen is unknown. Per germline, CDR1 MDHEN and CDR2 SYDVKM. Between the trimmed V and J ends, which lost 2 bases and 5 bases, there was a span of 15 bases. CDR3 length: 15 residues. Authors of the study amplified TCR beta CDR3 regions from RNA transcripts. With the HTBI primer set, the TCR CDR3 went through a first round of RT-PCR. TCRdb analysed the multiplex PCR reads with MiXCR anew, one entry per CDR3 protein. The sample lists a few hundred thousand distinct CDR3 sequences; around 20% were seen once.

The specimen sequenced was blood. The V gene is TRBV28, the J gene TRBJ1-2; unclear D gene. The clonotype was recovered from a man aged 18 to 30 with Graves' hyperthyroidism. The CDR3 loop is CASSLLGVHGYGYTF. CDR3 bases: TGTGCCAGCAGTTTACTTGGAGTTCATGGATATGGCTACACCTTC.